The 6 T cell receptor beta chains below were found in one sample sequenced in a study of T-cell reconstitution after alpha-beta-depleted transplantation in children. Preparation of the TCRbeta library used unique molecular identifiers. TCRdb re-derived calls from the PCR reads in MiXCR, one entry per CDR3 protein. Among 250,000 to 300,000 distinct CDR3 sequences listed, about 9.4% were seen once. The source material was PBMCs, sampled before TCRalphabeta/CD19-depleted stem cell transplant. The receptors originated from a boy under three years old with acute myeloid leukemia, due to receive a stem cell transplant.

This clonotype was seen ten or more times. This chain links TRBV19 with TRBJ1-5; no firm D call. In germline, CDR1 is LNHDA, CDR2 SQIVND (reference sequence). V lost 3 bases and J lost 2, with 11 bases in between. The CDR3 has 15 amino acids. CDR3 residues: CASSIPAAGNQPQHF. The CDR3 coding sequence is TGTGCCAGTAGTATTCCGGCAGCAGGCAATCAGCCCCAGCATTTT.

There are many counts of this clonotype. This sequence joins TRBV28 and TRBJ1-2, with D uncertain. V dropped 7 bases and J dropped 4 bases, with 10 bases sitting between them. The CDR3 is made up of 12 amino acids. The germline V gene encodes CDR1 MDHEN and CDR2 SYDVKM. The CDR3 protein is CASTTRLYGYTF. The CDR3 DNA sequence: TGTGCCAGCACGACAAGGCTCTATGGCTACACCTTC.

V usage is TRBV6-4 and J usage is TRBJ2-7; D may be TRBD2 (5 bases). Germline V gene data show CDR1 as MRHNA and CDR2 as SNTAGT. V gave up 6 bases and J gave up 11 bases, with 5 bases separating them. This CDR3 is 8 amino acids long. CDR3 sequence: CASSGEYF. The CDR3 DNA is TGTGCCAGCAGCGGGGAGTACTTC.

This clonotype was counted at least ten times. This chain links TRBV7-9 with TRBJ1-4; TRBD1 matches at 9 bases. The germline CDR1 and CDR2 sequences are SEHNR and FQNEAQ (reference sequence). The CDR3 contains 16 residues. J was trimmed by 6 bases and V by 4 bases; bases with no gene match: 9. The CDR3 sequence is CASSSSKQGADEKLFF. Written as DNA, the CDR3 is TGTGCCAGCAGCTCATCAAAACAGGGGGCGGATGAAAAACTGTTTTTT. The whole variable domain, filled in from reference TRBV7-9 and TRBJ1-4, reads DTGVSQNPRHKITKRGQNVTFRCDPISEHNRLYWYRQTLGQGPEFLTYFQNEAQLEKSRLLSDRFSAERPKGSFSTLEIQRTEQGDSAMYLCASSSSKQGADEKLFFGSGTQLSVL.

This clonotype occurred many times. The V gene is TRBV6-2 or TRBV6-3, the J gene TRBJ1-1; D ambiguous. V lost 7 bases to trimming and J lost 2 bases, with 8 bases between them. The CDR3 is 12 residues long. Germline CDR1 and CDR2: MNHEY and SVGEGT. The CDR3 loop is CASKKGNTEAFF. In DNA, the CDR3 is TGTGCCAGCAAAAAGGGTAACACTGAAGCTTTCTTT.

This clonotype was recorded at least ten times. The chain employs TRBV4-3 and TRBJ2-1; 11 nucleotides line up with TRBD2. CDR3 length: 16 amino acids. Per the germline V gene, CDR1 is LGHNA and CDR2 is YSLEER. With 1 base clipped from V and 4 bases from J, the junction kept 3 bases outside the gene matches. The CDR3 spells CASSQATSGRYNEQFF. DNA of the CDR3: TGCGCCAGCAGCCAAGCAACTAGCGGGAGATACAATGAGCAGTTCTTC.